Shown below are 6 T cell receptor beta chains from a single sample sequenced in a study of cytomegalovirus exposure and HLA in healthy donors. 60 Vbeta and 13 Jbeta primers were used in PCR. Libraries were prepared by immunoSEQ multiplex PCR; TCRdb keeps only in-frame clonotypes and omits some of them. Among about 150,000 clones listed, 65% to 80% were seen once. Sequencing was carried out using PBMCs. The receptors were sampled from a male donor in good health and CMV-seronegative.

The DNA of the CDR3 is TGTGCCAGCTCACCCGGACTAGCGGGGGGTACAGAGACCCAGTACTTC. This codes for CASSPGLAGGTETQYF. V and J are TRBV18 and TRBJ2-5; 14 bases map to TRBD2. Trimming took 3 bases from V and 4 from J; bases not matched to a gene: 4. Germline CDR1 is KGHSH and CDR2 is LQKENI. CDR3 length: 16 residues.

The CDR3 bases are TGTGCCAGCAGTGTTCAGGGGGCTGAAGCTTTCTTT. Translated, it gives CASSVQGAEAFF. This chain joins TRBV2 and TRBJ1-1; TRBD1 matches 7 bases. The V segment lost 4 bases and the J segment 6 bases; nucleotides outside the gene matches: 2. Per germline, CDR1 SNHLY and CDR2 FYNNEI. The CDR3 totals 12 residues.

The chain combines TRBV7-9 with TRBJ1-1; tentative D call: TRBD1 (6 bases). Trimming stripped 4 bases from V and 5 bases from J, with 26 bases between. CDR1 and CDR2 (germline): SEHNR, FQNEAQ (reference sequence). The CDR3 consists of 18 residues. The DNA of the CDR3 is TGTGCCAGCAGCTCCTCGGGGGGGCCGTTAGGGGGTGGGACTGAAGCTTTCTTT. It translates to CASSSSGGPLGGGTEAFF.

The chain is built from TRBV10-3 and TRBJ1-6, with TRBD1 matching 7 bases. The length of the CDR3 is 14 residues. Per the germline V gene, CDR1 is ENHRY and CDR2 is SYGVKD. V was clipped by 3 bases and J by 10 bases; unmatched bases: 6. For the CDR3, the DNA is TGTGCCATCAGTGAAGAACAGGGGCGCTCACCCCTCCACTTT. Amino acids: CAISEEQGRSPLHF.

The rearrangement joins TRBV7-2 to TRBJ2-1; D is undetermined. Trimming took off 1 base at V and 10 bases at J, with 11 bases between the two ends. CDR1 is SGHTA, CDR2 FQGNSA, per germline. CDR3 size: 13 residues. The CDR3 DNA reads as TGTGCCAGCAGCTTAGGACTCCACCACGAGCAGTTCTTC. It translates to CASSLGLHHEQFF.

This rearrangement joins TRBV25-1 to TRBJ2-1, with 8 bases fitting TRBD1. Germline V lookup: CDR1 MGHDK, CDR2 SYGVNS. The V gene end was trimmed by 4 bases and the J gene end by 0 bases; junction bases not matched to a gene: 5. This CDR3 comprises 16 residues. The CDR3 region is CASSGLDRGSYNEQFF. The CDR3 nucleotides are TGTGCCAGCAGTGGACTAGACAGGGGCTCCTACAATGAGCAGTTCTTC.